The 32 T cell receptor beta chains in this list originate from one sample, sequenced in a study of T-cell reconstitution after alpha-beta-depleted transplantation in children. Preparing the TCRbeta library involved the use of unique molecular identifiers. TCRdb fed the PCR reads into MiXCR, producing one record per CDR3 protein. The sample yields roughly 500,000 distinct CDR3 sequences, around 12% seen once. This sample comprised PBMCs from the stem cell graft donor, obtained from the stem cell graft. These TCRs come from a human donor who donated a stem cell graft to a child with combined immunodeficiency.

This clonotype was detected many times. This chain connects TRBV10-3 to TRBJ2-5; 8 positions match TRBD1. The J segment lost 5 bases and the V segment lost 4 bases, leaving 9 bases of the junction unmatched. Germline CDR1 is ENHRY and CDR2 is SYGVKD. The CDR3 covers 15 residues. CDR3 sequence reads: CAISVGTGASETQYF. The CDR3 DNA sequence: TGTGCCATCAGTGTGGGGACAGGAGCCTCCGAGACCCAGTACTTC.

This clonotype was seen a few times. The chain couples TRBV3-1 to TRBJ2-3; 14 nucleotides line up with TRBD2. V lost 5 bases and J lost 8; bases outside the gene matches: 12. Germline values: CDR1 LGHDT, CDR2 YNNKEL (reference sequence). This CDR3 spans 17 amino acids. The CDR3 sequence: CASSYGTSGRGGGTQYF. The DNA for the CDR3 is TGTGCCAGCAGCTACGGGACTAGCGGGAGAGGAGGTGGTACGCAGTATTTT.

This clonotype was counted a few times. The chain employs TRBV5-1 and TRBJ2-2, with 9 bases matching TRBD1. Germline V gene lookup returns CDR1 SGHRS and CDR2 YFSETQ. With 4 bases clipped from V and 5 bases from J, the junction kept 12 bases outside the gene matches. The CDR3 length is 17 residues. This CDR3 is CASSTRQGGTPTGELFF. Here the CDR3 DNA reads TGCGCCAGCAGCACTCGACAGGGGGGTACCCCGACCGGGGAGCTGTTTTTT.

This clonotype turned up a few times. The chain employs TRBV30 and TRBJ1-1, with D uncertain. V lost 1 base to trimming and J lost 3 bases, with 9 bases between them. From germline, CDR1 is GTSNPN and CDR2 SVGIG (reference sequence). The CDR3 is made up of 13 amino acids. The DNA of the CDR3 is TGTGCCTGGAGTGACAACCGGGACACTGAAGCTTTCTTT. Protein product: CAWSDNRDTEAFF.

This clonotype turned up a few times. The chain recombines TRBV7-3 with TRBJ2-2; 9 bases align to TRBD2. CDR1 and CDR2 (germline): SGHTA, FQGTGA. Unmatched junction bases numbered 3, after V lost 2 bases and J lost 5 bases. There are 15 residues in the CDR3. The CDR3, as DNA: TGTGCCAGCAGCTTATCCAGCGGGGGGACCGGGGAGCTGTTTTTT. The encoded protein is CASSLSSGGTGELFF.

The chain uses TRBV7-2 and TRBJ2-3; tentative D call: TRBD1 (5 bases). V was clipped by 3 bases and J by 2 bases, with 18 bases between them. Per the germline V gene, CDR1 is SGHTA and CDR2 is FQGNSA. The CDR3 runs to 17 residues. CDR3 sequence reads: CASSLRPWGRLTDTQYF. DNA for the CDR3: TGTGCCAGCAGCTTGCGGCCCTGGGGCAGGCTCACAGATACGCAGTATTTT.

In this sample, this clonotype turned up many times. This rearrangement joins TRBV6-1 to TRBJ1-5; TRBD1 is a possible D gene (5 bases). Trimming removed 5 bases at V and 1 base at J, with 12 bases between. Germline-derived CDR1 and CDR2 are MNHNS and SASEGT. This CDR3 spans 15 amino acids. Written as DNA, the CDR3 is TGTGCCAGCAGTCCGCGGGGCTCCAGCAATCAGCCCCAGCATTTT. It translates to CASSPRGSSNQPQHF.

The gene calls are TRBV2 and TRBJ1-1; possibly TRBD1 for D (5 bases). There are 14 residues in the CDR3. V was clipped by 3 bases and J by 12 bases, with 20 bases between them. Germline CDR1 SNHLY, CDR2 FYNNEI. The CDR3 DNA reads as TGTGCCAGCAGTGAGGCGGGGGTCCAGGGTTCGACTTTCTTT. Its translation is CASSEAGVQGSTFF.

This clonotype was counted many times. The chain carries TRBV7-2 and TRBJ2-1, with 11 bases that match TRBD2. CDR1 SGHTA and CDR2 FQGNSA come from the germline V gene. This CDR3 region has 16 residues. The V and J ends lost 2 bases and 8 bases, in that order; junction bases with no gene match: 8. The CDR3 coding sequence is TGTGCCAGCAGCTTACAGGTAGCGGGAGGGCGCTATGAGCAGTTCTTC. Translation: CASSLQVAGGRYEQFF.

This clonotype was found many times. The rearrangement uses TRBV7-9 and TRBJ1-2, with TRBD1 matching over 8 bases. From germline, CDR1 is SEHNR and CDR2 FQNEAQ (reference sequence). The CDR3 is 15 amino acids. The J segment lost 0 bases and the V segment lost 3 bases, leaving 3 bases of the junction unmatched. This chain's CDR3 is CASSFIRGPNYGYTF. CDR3 in DNA: TGTGCCAGCAGCTTTATCAGGGGGCCTAACTATGGCTACACCTTC.

This clonotype was seen many times. J is TRBJ2-7 and V is TRBV20-1; 11 nucleotides align to TRBD2. CDR1 is DFQATT, CDR2 SNEGSKA, per germline (reference sequence). The CDR3 is made up of 14 amino acids. J lost 4 bases, V lost 6 bases, and 8 bases had no gene match. The CDR3 DNA is TGCAGTGCCGAGACTAGCGGGGCTTATTACGAGCAGTACTTC. Protein product: CSAETSGAYYEQYF.

This clonotype was counted at least ten times. The chain has TRBV6-1 and TRBJ1-4; 8 bases agree with TRBD1. CDR1 MNHNS and CDR2 SASEGT come from the germline V gene. The length of the CDR3 is 14 residues. V trimming: 6 bases; J trimming: 6 bases; junction bases outside the gene matches: 6. The CDR3 loop is CASSLDRVDEKLFF. In DNA, the CDR3 is TGTGCCAGCAGCCTGGACAGGGTGGATGAAAAACTGTTTTTT.

Ten or more counts support this clonotype. This chain uses TRBV6-5 with TRBJ2-1; TRBD1 is a possible D gene (5 bases). The CDR3 has 18 amino acids. V was cut by 0 bases and J by 4 bases, with 19 bases left in between. CDR1 and CDR2 (germline): MNHEY, SVGAGI. CDR3 sequence (DNA): TGTGCCAGCAGTTACTCTGACAGAGAACCAGCAAATTACAATGAGCAGTTCTTC. This gives the protein CASSYSDREPANYNEQFF.

There are a few counts of this clonotype. The genes are TRBV5-1 and TRBJ2-7; 10 bases map to TRBD2. Germline V lookup: CDR1 SGHRS, CDR2 YFSETQ. The CDR3 contains 15 residues. Trimming removed 4 bases from V and 6 bases from J; junction bases left unmatched: 10. CDR3 nucleotides: TGCGCCAGCAGCAGGGACCTAGCGGGAGAGCTCGAGCAGTACTTC. It translates to CASSRDLAGELEQYF.

On this clonotype itself: A much more abundant neighbour one base away suggests this may be a read error. The chain carries TRBV12-3 or TRBV12-4 and TRBJ1-2; no reliable D call. The CDR3 is 13 amino acids. In DNA form, the CDR3 reads TGTGTCAGCAGTTTAGCGGTGATCTATGGCTACACCTTC. Translating gives CVSSLAVIYGYTF.

The chain joins TRBV5-6 to TRBJ2-5, with a weak D call TRBD1 (6 bases). Germline CDR1 is SGHDT and CDR2 is YYEEEE. CDR3 length: 13 residues. With 4 bases removed from V and 5 bases from J, the gap between germline ends came to 12 bases. The DNA of the CDR3 is TGTGCCAGCAGCCAACCCACAGGGGAGACCCAGTACTTC. Translating it yields CASSQPTGETQYF.

V and J are TRBV7-8 and TRBJ1-5; possible D gene TRBD1, 5 bases. Per germline, CDR1 SGHVS and CDR2 FQNEAQ. The CDR3 runs to 14 residues. V lost 4 bases and J 3 bases, leaving 10 bases between the germline ends. This CDR3 is CASSWDAYNQPQHF. In nucleotides, the CDR3 is TGTGCCAGCAGCTGGGACGCCTACAATCAGCCCCAGCATTTT. The variable domain in full, completed from reference TRBV7-8 and TRBJ1-5, reads GAGVSQSPRYKVAKRGQDVALRCDPISGHVSLFWYQQALGQGPEFLTYFQNEAQLDKSGLPSDRFFAERPEGSVSTLKIQRTQQEDSAVYLCASSWDAYNQPQHFGDGTRLSIL.

This clonotype has at least ten counts. The chain carries TRBV5-1 and TRBJ2-3; no clear D. Germline lookup yields CDR1 SGHRS and CDR2 YFSETQ. The CDR3 has 11 residues. Trimming pared 0 bases from V and 5 bases from J, leaving 1 base between. In DNA, the CDR3 is TGCGCCAGCAGCTTGGAAGATACGCAGTATTTT. Protein sequence: CASSLEDTQYF.

This clonotype has more than one count but fewer than ten. V usage is TRBV5-6 and J usage is TRBJ1-4; perhaps TRBD1 as D (6 bases). Germline V gene data show CDR1 as SGHDT and CDR2 as YYEEEE. This CDR3 region has 15 residues. The germline V and J ends were trimmed by 5 bases and 0 bases, with 11 bases remaining between them. CDR3: CASSPTGSTNEKLFF. CDR3 nucleotides: TGTGCCAGCAGTCCGACAGGTTCAACTAATGAAAAACTGTTTTTT.

CDR3: CASSSERGGRRDTDTQYF. CDR3 coding DNA: TGTGCCAGCAGCTCCGAGCGGGGGGGCCGGAGGGACACAGATACGCAGTATTTT. This chain uses TRBV11-2 with TRBJ2-3; TRBD2 aligns across 10 bases. The CDR3 spans 18 residues. The germline CDR1 and CDR2 sequences are SGHAT and FQNNGV. Losses at the gene ends were 4 bases for V and 2 bases for J; bases not matched to a gene: 12.

The chain combines TRBV24-1 with TRBJ1-5; perhaps TRBD1 as D (5 bases). The length of the CDR3 is 14 residues. V lost 5 bases and J 2 bases, leaving 9 bases between the germline ends. The germline V gene has CDR1 KGHDR and CDR2 SFDVKD. CDR3 sequence: CATSAPGGNQPQHF. The CDR3 bases are TGTGCCACCAGTGCTCCGGGGGGCAATCAGCCCCAGCATTTT.

There are a few counts of this clonotype. This chain connects TRBV9 to TRBJ2-7; D uncertain. The CDR3 covers 14 residues. Germline-derived CDR1 and CDR2 are SGDLS and YYNGEE. V was clipped by 0 bases and J by 7 bases, with 14 bases between them. DNA for the CDR3: TGTGCCAGCAGCGTAGGGGGTTCAAAGTGGGAGCAGTACTTC. It specifies CASSVGGSKWEQYF.

This clonotype was observed a few times. This chain uses TRBV2 with TRBJ2-1, with D possibly being TRBD2 (5 bases). CDR3 size: 13 residues. V lost 6 bases and J 8 bases, leaving 14 bases between the germline ends. Per the germline V gene, CDR1 is SNHLY and CDR2 is FYNNEI. CDR3 amino acids: CASSLNGVDEQFF. CDR3 DNA: TGTGCCAGCAGCCTTAACGGGGTAGATGAGCAGTTCTTC.

This clonotype was seen only a few times. The V gene is TRBV9, the J gene TRBJ2-3; the match to TRBD1 covers 8 bases. The CDR3 loop spans 16 amino acids. V gave up 4 bases and J gave up 1 base; unmatched junction bases: 8. Germline V gene data show CDR1 as SGDLS and CDR2 as YYNGEE. The chain's CDR3 is CASSPGTGLGTDTQYF. DNA of the CDR3: TGTGCCAGCAGCCCCGGGACAGGCTTGGGCACAGATACGCAGTATTTT.

On this clonotype: Germline is not matched at one junction end, which may reflect a read error. The V gene is TRBV5-1, the J gene TRBJ2-5; TRBD1 is a possible D gene (6 bases). This CDR3 is built from 14 residues. Germline V gene sequence: CDR1 SGHRS, CDR2 YFSETQ. The CDR3 sequence is CASRLDRDEETQYF. The CDR3 nucleotides are TGCGCCAGCAGATTGGACAGAGATGAAGAGACCCAGTACTTC.

V gene TRBV9 combines with J gene TRBJ2-6, with unresolved D. V was clipped by 5 bases and J by 0 bases, with 12 bases between them. The CDR3 totals 16 residues. Looked up from germline, CDR1 is SGDLS and CDR2 is YYNGEE. CDR3 sequence: CASSSSQRSGANVLTF. In DNA, the CDR3 is TGTGCCAGCAGTTCCTCTCAGCGCTCTGGGGCCAACGTCCTGACTTTC. Combining the CDR3 with reference TRBV9 and TRBJ2-6 gives the whole variable domain DSGVTQTPKHLITATGQRVTLRCSPRSGDLSVYWYQQSLDQGLQFLIQYYNGEERAKGNILERFSAQQFPDLHSELNLSSLELGDSALYFCASSSSQRSGANVLTFGAGSRLTVL.

There are a few counts of this clonotype. V is TRBV18 and J is TRBJ1-3; D not certain. V was shortened by 4 bases and J by 0 bases, with 13 bases between the two germline ends. The CDR3 runs 16 residues. Germline V gene sequence: CDR1 KGHSH, CDR2 LQKENI. CDR3 coding DNA: TGTGCCAGCTCACTTAAGTCTACCACCTCTGGAAACACCATATATTTT. Protein sequence: CASSLKSTTSGNTIYF.

This clonotype has only a few counts. V and J are TRBV30 and TRBJ2-3, with a weak D call TRBD2 (5 bases). Trimming left V 5 bases short and J 1 base short, with 7 bases between. This CDR3 spans 12 amino acids. Germline lookup yields CDR1 GTSNPN and CDR2 SVGIG (reference sequence). Written as DNA, the CDR3 is TGTGCCTGGGACGGGGGCACAGATACGCAGTATTTT. Amino acid sequence: CAWDGGTDTQYF. The variable domain in full, completed from reference TRBV30 and TRBJ2-3, reads SQTIHQWPATLVQPVGSPLSLECTVEGTSNPNLYWYRQAAGRGLQLLFYSVGIGQISSEVPQNLSASRPQDRQFILSSKKLLLSDSGFYLCAWDGGTDTQYFGPGTRLTVL.

This clonotype was seen a handful of times. The V gene is TRBV5-4, the J gene TRBJ2-2; TRBD2 agrees at 7 bases. V was pared by 0 bases and J by 2 bases, with 10 bases of the junction left unmatched. CDR1 is SGHNT and CDR2 is YYREEE in the germline V gene (reference sequence). The CDR3 runs 18 residues. The CDR3 region is CASSLAGRGLSNTGELFF. CDR3 nucleotide sequence: TGTGCCAGCAGCTTGGCGGGGAGGGGATTGTCTAACACCGGGGAGCTGTTTTTT.

This clonotype turned up a few times. The chain uses TRBV28 and TRBJ1-4; D is perhaps TRBD1 (5 bases). V dropped 6 bases and J dropped 6 bases, with 8 bases sitting between them. Germline V lookup: CDR1 MDHEN, CDR2 SYDVKM. The CDR3 consists of 12 residues. The CDR3 DNA reads TGTGCCAGCAGCAGGGTTGATGAAAAACTGTTTTTT. This encodes CASSRVDEKLFF.

In this sample, this clonotype turned up a few times. This sequence joins TRBV10-3 and TRBJ2-7; unclear D gene. This CDR3 comprises 16 residues. In germline, CDR1 is ENHRY, CDR2 SYGVKD. Trimming took 4 bases from V and 0 from J, leaving 16 bases between them. The chain's CDR3 is CAISAFDWLSSYEQYF. DNA of the CDR3: TGTGCCATCAGTGCCTTTGACTGGCTTAGCTCCTACGAGCAGTACTTC.

The chain combines TRBV7-2 with TRBJ1-2; 7 bases agree with TRBD1. V shed 6 bases and J 4 bases; nucleotides not matched to a gene: 8. The CDR3 is 14 residues long. Germline V lookup: CDR1 SGHTA, CDR2 FQGNSA. CDR3 DNA sequence: TGTGCCAGCAGGGGACAGCCCATCTTCTATGGCTACACCTTC. Translation: CASRGQPIFYGYTF. The full variable domain, in which reference TRBV7-2 and TRBJ1-2 provide the parts outside the CDR3, is GAGVSQSPSNKVTEKGKDVELRCDPISGHTALYWYRQSLGQGLEFLIYFQGNSAPDKSGLPSDRFSAERTGGSVSTLTIQRTQQEDSAVYLCASRGQPIFYGYTFGSGTRLTVV.